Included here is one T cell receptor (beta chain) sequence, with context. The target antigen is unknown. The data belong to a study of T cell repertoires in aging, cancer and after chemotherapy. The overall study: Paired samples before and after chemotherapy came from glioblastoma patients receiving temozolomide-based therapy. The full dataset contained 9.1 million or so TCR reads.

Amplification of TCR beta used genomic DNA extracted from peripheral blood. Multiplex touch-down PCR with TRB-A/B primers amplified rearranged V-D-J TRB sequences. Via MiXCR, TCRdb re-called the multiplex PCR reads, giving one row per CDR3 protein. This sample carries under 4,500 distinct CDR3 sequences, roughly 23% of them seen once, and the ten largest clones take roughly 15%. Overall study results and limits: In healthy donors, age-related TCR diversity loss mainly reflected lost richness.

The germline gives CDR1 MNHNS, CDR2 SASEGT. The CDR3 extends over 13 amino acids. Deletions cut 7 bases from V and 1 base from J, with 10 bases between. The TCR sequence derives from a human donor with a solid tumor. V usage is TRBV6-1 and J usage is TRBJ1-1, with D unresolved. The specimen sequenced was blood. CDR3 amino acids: CASKDVPNTEAFF. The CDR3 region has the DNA TGTGCCAGCAAGGACGTTCCGAACACTGAAGCTTTCTTT.